This T cell receptor (beta chain) was recovered during a study of blood T cell repertoires in COVID-19. V shed 0 bases and J shed 0 bases, with 15 bases lying between them. This CDR3 has 18 amino acids. CDR1 is LGHNA and CDR2 is YSLEER in the germline V gene. Assay used: immunoSEQ multiplex PCR; TCRdb lists only in-frame clones, some missing. Of 250,000 to 350,000 clones listed, around four fifths were seen once; the top ten hold roughly 1.1%. This chain uses TRBV4-3 with TRBJ2-1; a weak D match, TRBD2 (5 bases). The sequence derives from a woman aged 45-60 years with acute or convalescent COVID-19. Input material: peripheral blood. The CDR3 nucleotides read TGCGCCAGCAGCCAAGAGCTAGCTAGACTGTACTCCTACAATGAGCAGTTCTTC. This encodes CASSQELARLYSYNEQFF.